The 31 T cell receptor beta chains given below trace back to one sample, sequenced in a study of blood T cell repertoires in COVID-19 (dated by TCRdb to about 2020). Library creation used the immunoSEQ multiplex PCR assay. Entries here come from immuneACCESS through TCRdb and include only in-frame sequences with V and J called. Some clones fail to appear in such tables; in the studies checked, an unresolved V gene covers under half of the shortfall, and the cause of the remainder is unknown. This sample holds some 250,000 clones; 70% to 90% were observed only once. The ten top clones hold 1.9% of the sample. Sequenced input: PBMCs or T cells enriched from blood (not recorded which). The receptors come from a woman aged 45-59 years who had recovered from COVID-19.

This clone has more than one count but fewer than ten. V and J are TRBV5-4 and TRBJ1-5; D might be TRBD1 (6 bases). CDR1 is SGHNT and CDR2 is YYREEE in the germline V gene (reference sequence). With 0 bases removed from V and 5 bases from J, the gap between germline ends came to 6 bases. This CDR3 has 13 residues. CDR3 nucleotide sequence: TGTGCCAGCAGCTTGGCAGGGGATCAGCCCCAGCATTTT. It yields the protein CASSLAGDQPQHF.

This clone has just a few counts. The chain recombines TRBV19 with TRBJ2-1; D might be TRBD2 (6 bases). Trimming took 6 bases from V and 9 from J, leaving 12 bases between them. Germline values: CDR1 LNHDA, CDR2 SQIVND (reference sequence). The CDR3 consists of 12 residues. This CDR3 is CASSPAGIEQFF. The DNA for the CDR3 is TGTGCCAGTAGCCCCGCGGGGATTGAGCAGTTCTTC.

This clone turned up a few times. At the DNA level, this CDR3 is encoded by other sequences in the same sample as well. The chain recombines TRBV5-1 with TRBJ2-1; TRBD2 agrees at 12 bases. The V segment lost 3 bases and the J segment 0 bases; nucleotides outside the gene matches: 1. The germline CDR1 and CDR2 sequences are SGHRS and YFSETQ. This CDR3 comprises 16 residues. CDR3 DNA: TGCGCCAGCAGCTCGACTAGCGGGAGCTCCTACAATGAGCAGTTCTTC. Translation: CASSSTSGSSYNEQFF.

The rearrangement uses TRBV19 and TRBJ1-2; possible D gene TRBD1, 6 bases. The CDR3 has 15 residues. V was cut by 4 bases and J by 5 bases, with 17 bases left in between. Germline lookup yields CDR1 LNHDA and CDR2 SQIVND (reference sequence). The CDR3 sequence is CASSSQSTGRYGYTF. The DNA of the CDR3 is TGTGCCAGTAGTAGCCAGTCGACAGGCAGGTATGGCTACACCTTC.

Here the CDR3 DNA reads TGTGCCACCAGTGATGGTCTAGCGGAGATCCAAGAGACCCAGTACTTC. Its protein is CATSDGLAEIQETQYF. V usage is TRBV24-1 and J usage is TRBJ2-5; TRBD2 agrees at 7 bases. J was trimmed by 1 base and V by 3 bases; bases with no gene match: 7. This CDR3 region has 16 residues. Germline-derived CDR1 and CDR2 are KGHDR and SFDVKD.

This chain uses TRBV12-3 or TRBV12-4 with TRBJ2-1, with D unresolved. This CDR3 comprises 13 residues. Trimming cost V 2 bases and J 7 bases, with 9 bases left between them. The CDR3 DNA is TGTGCCAGCAGTTTAAAAGCGAGGAATGAGCAGTTCTTC. This sequence encodes CASSLKARNEQFF.

This clone was seen more than once but under ten times. The chain links TRBV4-1 to TRBJ1-1; D uncertain. Germline V gene data show CDR1 as MGHRA and CDR2 as YSYEKL. This CDR3 has 15 amino acids. V gave up 0 bases and J gave up 1 base, with 9 bases separating them. The CDR3 is CASSQEFPQNTEAFF. In nucleotides, the CDR3 is TGCGCCAGCAGCCAAGAGTTTCCACAGAACACTGAAGCTTTCTTT.

V is TRBV12-5 and J is TRBJ1-2; TRBD1 is a possible D gene (6 bases). CDR3 length: 15 amino acids. Trimming shortened V by 6 bases and J by 1 base, and 15 bases separated the two germline ends. Germline CDR1 LGHNT, CDR2 FRNRAP. The CDR3 nucleotides are TGTGCTAGTGGCTTTAGGACAGAATTTAACTATGGCTACACCTTC. Translated: CASGFRTEFNYGYTF.

The chain is built from TRBV2 and TRBJ2-7; perhaps TRBD2 as D (6 bases). Germline V gives CDR1 SNHLY, CDR2 FYNNEI. This CDR3 contains 17 residues. The V end was cut by 2 bases, the J end by 3 bases, with 20 bases between. CDR3 sequence (DNA): TGTGCCAGCAGTGAATCCGCCGCGCGCCCAGCGGGCTACGAGCAGTACTTC. The encoded protein is CASSESAARPAGYEQYF. Full variable domain (missing parts from reference TRBV2 and TRBJ2-7): EPEVTQTPSHQVTQMGQEVILRCVPISNHLYFYWYRQILGQKVEFLVSFYNNEISEKSEIFDDQFSVERPDGSNFTLKIRSTKLEDSAMYFCASSESAARPAGYEQYFGPGTRLTVT.

This chain connects TRBV27 to TRBJ2-7; possibly TRBD1 for D (6 bases). Trimming left V 2 bases short and J 3 bases short, with 11 bases between. Germline CDR1 MNHEY, CDR2 SMNVEV (reference sequence). This CDR3 has 14 amino acids. CDR3 amino acids: CASSLGQPGYEQYF. The CDR3 DNA is TGTGCCAGCAGTTTAGGACAGCCCGGCTACGAGCAGTACTTC.

The CDR3 region is CASSRDRENYTF. In DNA, the CDR3 is TGTGCCAGCAGTCGGGACAGGGAGAACTACACCTTC. V usage is TRBV5-5 and J usage is TRBJ1-2, with 9 bases identical to TRBD1. J was trimmed by 10 bases and V by 5 bases; bases with no gene match: 6. This CDR3 has 12 amino acids. Germline CDR1 reads SGHKS; CDR2 reads YYEKEE (reference sequence).

The chain carries TRBV5-5 and TRBJ2-1, with a weak D call TRBD1 (6 bases). In germline, CDR1 is SGHKS, CDR2 YYEKEE (reference sequence). The CDR3 is 15 residues long. Between the trimmed V and J ends, which lost 1 base and 3 bases, there was a span of 11 bases. CDR3 in DNA: TGTGCCAGCAGCTTGACAGGGCAGCTCTACAATGAGCAGTTCTTC. It translates to CASSLTGQLYNEQFF. The complete variable domain, with remaining parts taken from reference TRBV5-5 and TRBJ2-1, reads DAGVTQSPTHLIKTRGQQVTLRCSPISGHKSVSWYQQVLGQGPQFIFQYYEKEERGRGNFPDRFSARQFPNYSSELNVNALLLGDSALYLCASSLTGQLYNEQFFGPGTRLTVL.

J is TRBJ1-1 and V is TRBV21-1. TRBV21-1 is described as a pseudogene. This CDR3 is built from 18 residues. CDR3 region: CASSNLDFVCRLNTEAFF. For the CDR3, the DNA is TGTGCCAGCAGCAATCTTGATTTTGTTTGTCGGTTGAACACTGAAGCTTTCTTT.

The rearrangement joins TRBV10-2 to TRBJ1-5; 7 nucleotides match TRBD1. With V trimmed by 1 base and J by 5 bases, 8 bases remained unmatched. The CDR3 consists of 16 residues. Germline CDR1 and CDR2: WSHSY and SAAADI. CDR3 coding DNA: TGCGCCAGCAGTGAGTTGAGGGGGCTACCCTATCAGCCCCAGCATTTT. Protein product: CASSELRGLPYQPQHF.

About this clone itself: The sample contains more than one DNA sequence encoding this CDR3. The chain uses TRBV15 and TRBJ2-5; 8 nucleotides match TRBD1. The CDR3 length is 15 residues. The germline V gene encodes CDR1 LNHNV and CDR2 YYDKDF (reference sequence). Unmatched junction bases numbered 8, after V lost 3 bases and J lost 5 bases. The CDR3 coding sequence is TGTGCCACCAGCAGGGACTCAGGGGGCGGTGAGACCCAGTACTTC. Protein product: CATSRDSGGGETQYF.

This chain joins TRBV19 and TRBJ1-1; perhaps TRBD1 as D (5 bases). The germline V gene encodes CDR1 LNHDA and CDR2 SQIVND (reference sequence). The ends were cut back, 7 bases at V and 0 bases at J, with 12 bases in the middle. The CDR3 is 14 residues long. In nucleotides, the CDR3 is TGTGCCAGTAATCAGGGACTCATGAACACTGAAGCTTTCTTT. Protein: CASNQGLMNTEAFF.

V usage is TRBV7-2 and J usage is TRBJ1-6, with 9 bases identical to TRBD1. Looked up from germline, CDR1 is SGHTA and CDR2 is FQGNSA. The CDR3 extends over 15 amino acids. The V segment lost 3 bases and the J segment 9 bases; nucleotides outside the gene matches: 6. CDR3 nucleotides: TGTGCCAGCAGCTTGATGGGACAGGGTCTTTCACCCCTCCACTTT. Protein: CASSLMGQGLSPLHF. Full variable domain (remainder filled in from reference TRBV7-2 and TRBJ1-6): GAGVSQSPSNKVTEKGKDVELRCDPISGHTALYWYRQSLGQGLEFLIYFQGNSAPDKSGLPSDRFSAERTGGSVSTLTIQRTQQEDSAVYLCASSLMGQGLSPLHFGNGTRLTVT.

V and J are TRBV29-1 and TRBJ1-2; 7 nucleotides align to TRBD1. The V segment lost 7 bases and the J segment 0 bases; nucleotides outside the gene matches: 5. Germline CDR1 and CDR2: SQVTM and ANQGSEA. This CDR3 region has 13 residues. DNA of the CDR3: TGCAGCGCTGGGACAGCTCCTAACTATGGCTACACCTTC. Translation: CSAGTAPNYGYTF.

This chain connects TRBV15 to TRBJ2-3, with D perhaps TRBD1 (6 bases). Germline V gene sequence: CDR1 LNHNV, CDR2 YYDKDF (reference sequence). The CDR3 runs 18 residues. Between the trimmed V and J ends, which lost 0 bases and 2 bases, there was a span of 18 bases. The CDR3 region is CATSRDLADSTPTDTQYF. CDR3 sequence (DNA): TGTGCCACCAGCAGAGATCTCGCGGACAGTACCCCCACAGATACGCAGTATTTT.

V and J are TRBV20-1 and TRBJ1-1; D might be TRBD1 (6 bases). Germline CDR1 and CDR2: DFQATT and SNEGSKA (reference sequence). The CDR3 contains 11 residues. Trimming took off 3 bases at V and 10 bases at J, with 12 bases between the two ends. CDR3 in amino acids: CSASTGMGAFF. CDR3 nucleotides: TGCAGTGCTAGTACAGGGATGGGAGCTTTCTTT.

The chain employs TRBV18 and TRBJ2-1, with D tentatively TRBD2 (6 bases). This CDR3 spans 14 amino acids. Trimming removed 8 bases at V and 0 bases at J, with 11 bases between. Germline V gene data show CDR1 as KGHSH and CDR2 as LQKENI. This CDR3 is CASGGGSSYNEQFF. CDR3 sequence (DNA): TGTGCCAGCGGCGGAGGGAGCTCCTACAATGAGCAGTTCTTC.

Comment on this clone: Other DNA sequences within the sample encode an identical CDR3. In nucleotides, the CDR3 is TGCGCCAGCAGCTTGACGGGAAGCTCCTACAATGAGCAGTTCTTC. This encodes CASSLTGSSYNEQFF. The gene calls are TRBV5-1 and TRBJ2-1, with D possibly matching TRBD2 (5 bases). Germline V gives CDR1 SGHRS, CDR2 YFSETQ. V lost 1 base and J 0 bases, leaving 8 bases between the germline ends. There are 15 residues in the CDR3. Full variable domain (remainder filled in from reference TRBV5-1 and TRBJ2-1): KAGVTQTPRYLIKTRGQQVTLSCSPISGHRSVSWYQQTPGQGLQFLFEYFSETQRNKGNFPGRFSGRQFSNSRSEMNVSTLELGDSALYLCASSLTGSSYNEQFFGPGTRLTVL.

The chain couples TRBV4-1 to TRBJ1-5; D is unclear. V gave up 1 base and J gave up 0 bases, with 13 bases separating them. This CDR3 comprises 17 residues. Germline lookup yields CDR1 MGHRA and CDR2 YSYEKL. The CDR3 nucleotides are TGCGCCAGCAGCCAAGGTCCTATGGGGAGTAGCAATCAGCCCCAGCATTTT. It translates to CASSQGPMGSSNQPQHF.

The chain joins TRBV28 to TRBJ1-6; 7 bases are a match to TRBD1. Germline V gene lookup returns CDR1 MDHEN and CDR2 SYDVKM. The CDR3 has 13 amino acids. With V trimmed by 8 bases and J by 7 bases, 5 bases remained unmatched. Here the CDR3 reads CASLTGRNSPLHF. The CDR3 nucleotides are TGTGCCAGCCTGACAGGGAGAAATTCACCCCTCCACTTT.

J is TRBJ2-1 and V is TRBV4-1, with D possibly TRBD1 on 6 matching bases. CDR1 MGHRA and CDR2 YSYEKL come from the germline V gene. V lost 3 bases to trimming and J lost 7 bases, with 22 bases between them. The CDR3 loop spans 17 amino acids. CDR3 DNA sequence: TGCGCCAGCAGCCACGAAGTTTCCGGTCGAGGGGGAAATGAGCAGTTCTTC. It specifies CASSHEVSGRGGNEQFF.

V is TRBV4-1 and J is TRBJ2-2; D is unclear. This CDR3 spans 12 amino acids. Germline-derived CDR1 and CDR2 are MGHRA and YSYEKL. Between the trimmed V and J ends, which lost 4 bases and 8 bases, there was a span of 8 bases. The DNA of the CDR3 is TGCGCCAGCAGCCCCCACAAGGGGGAGCTGTTTTTT. Encoded protein: CASSPHKGELFF.

The CDR3 protein is CASSHHNTEAFF. The DNA of the CDR3 is TGTGCCAGCAGCCACCATAACACTGAAGCTTTCTTT. The rearrangement uses TRBV14 and TRBJ1-1, with D unresolved. Germline loops: CDR1 SGHDN, CDR2 FVKESK. The CDR3 runs 12 residues. Trimming cost V 3 bases and J 2 bases, with 4 bases left between them.

This chain's CDR3 is CASTPSGSANYGYTF. CDR3 in DNA: TGTGCCAGCACCCCGAGCGGGTCAGCTAACTATGGCTACACCTTC. The rearrangement uses TRBV28 and TRBJ1-2; no clear D. V lost 7 bases and J 0 bases, leaving 15 bases between the germline ends. This CDR3 contains 15 residues. Per germline, CDR1 MDHEN and CDR2 SYDVKM.

V and J are TRBV28 and TRBJ1-1, with a tentative D call TRBD1 (5 bases). The CDR3 spans 14 residues. Trimming pared 3 bases from V and 1 base from J, leaving 9 bases between. CDR1 MDHEN and CDR2 SYDVKM come from the germline V gene. CDR3 DNA sequence: TGTGCCAGCAGTTTGGGGGGGGAGAACACTGAAGCTTTCTTT. It specifies CASSLGGENTEAFF.

The chain links TRBV5-4 to TRBJ1-2; 8 bases fit TRBD1. With V trimmed by 5 bases and J by 5 bases, 8 bases remained unmatched. The CDR3 covers 14 residues. The germline CDR1 and CDR2 sequences are SGHNT and YYREEE (reference sequence). The CDR3 DNA follows: TGTGCCAGCAGACCACAGGGGGTAGGGTATGGCTACACCTTC. Translation gives CASRPQGVGYGYTF. Variable domain in full (rest from reference TRBV5-4 and TRBJ1-2): ETGVTQSPTHLIKTRGQQVTLRCSSQSGHNTVSWYQQALGQGPQFIFQYYREEENGRGNFPPRFSGLQFPNYSSELNVNALELDDSALYLCASRPQGVGYGYTFGSGTRLTVV.

As DNA, the CDR3 is TGTGCCATCAGTGACTCGACTGGCCGCACCTACAATGAGCAGTTCTTC. It translates to CAISDSTGRTYNEQFF. The chain employs TRBV10-3 and TRBJ2-1; D is unclear. This CDR3 has 16 amino acids. Trimming removed 3 bases from V and 2 bases from J, with 14 bases in between. Germline V gene data show CDR1 as ENHRY and CDR2 as SYGVKD.